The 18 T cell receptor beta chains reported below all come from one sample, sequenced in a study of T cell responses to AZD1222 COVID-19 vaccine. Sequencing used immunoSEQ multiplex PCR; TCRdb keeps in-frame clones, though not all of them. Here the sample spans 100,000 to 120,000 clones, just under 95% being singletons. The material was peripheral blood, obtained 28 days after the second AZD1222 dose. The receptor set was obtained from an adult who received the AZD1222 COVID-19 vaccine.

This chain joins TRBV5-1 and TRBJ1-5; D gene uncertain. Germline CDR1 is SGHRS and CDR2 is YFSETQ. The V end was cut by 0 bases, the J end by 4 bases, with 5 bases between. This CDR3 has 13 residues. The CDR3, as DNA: TGCGCCAGCAGCTTGGGCCGAAATCAGCCCCAGCATTTT. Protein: CASSLGRNQPQHF.

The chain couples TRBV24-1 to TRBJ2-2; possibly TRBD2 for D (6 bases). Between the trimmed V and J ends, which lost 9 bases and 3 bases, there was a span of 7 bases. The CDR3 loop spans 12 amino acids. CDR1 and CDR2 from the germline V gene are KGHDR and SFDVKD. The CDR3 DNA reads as TGTGCCACCTCGGGGGACACCGGGGAGCTGTTTTTT. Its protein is CATSGDTGELFF.

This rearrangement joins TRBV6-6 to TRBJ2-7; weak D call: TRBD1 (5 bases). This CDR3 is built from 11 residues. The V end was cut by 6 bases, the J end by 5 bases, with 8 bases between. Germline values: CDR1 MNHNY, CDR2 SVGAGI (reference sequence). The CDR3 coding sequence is TGTGCCAGCAGATTCAGGGACGAGCAGTACTTC. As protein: CASRFRDEQYF.

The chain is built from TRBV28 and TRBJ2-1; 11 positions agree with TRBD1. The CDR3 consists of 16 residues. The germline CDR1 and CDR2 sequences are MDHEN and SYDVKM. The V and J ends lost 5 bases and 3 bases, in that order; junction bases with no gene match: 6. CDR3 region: CASSTPGTGGYNEQFF. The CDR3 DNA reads TGTGCCAGCAGTACCCCCGGGACAGGGGGCTACAATGAGCAGTTCTTC.

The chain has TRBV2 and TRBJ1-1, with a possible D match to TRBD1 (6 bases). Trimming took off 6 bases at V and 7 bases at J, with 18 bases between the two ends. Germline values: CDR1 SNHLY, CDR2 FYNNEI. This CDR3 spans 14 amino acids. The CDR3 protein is CASSKEGGTLEAFF. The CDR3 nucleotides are TGTGCCAGCAGCAAGGAGGGGGGTACTCTTGAAGCTTTCTTT.

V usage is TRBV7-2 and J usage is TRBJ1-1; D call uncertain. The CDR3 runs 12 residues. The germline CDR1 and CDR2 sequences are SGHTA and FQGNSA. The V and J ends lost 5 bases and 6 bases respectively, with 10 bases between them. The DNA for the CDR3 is TGTGCCAGCAGCCCCAGTATCGCTGAAGCTTTCTTT. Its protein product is CASSPSIAEAFF.

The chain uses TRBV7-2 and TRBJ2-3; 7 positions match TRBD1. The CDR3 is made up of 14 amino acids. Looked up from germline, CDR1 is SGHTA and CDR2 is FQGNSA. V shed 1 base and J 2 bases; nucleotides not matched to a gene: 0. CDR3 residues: CASSLEGATDTQYF. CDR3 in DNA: TGTGCCAGCAGCTTAGAGGGGGCCACAGATACGCAGTATTTT.

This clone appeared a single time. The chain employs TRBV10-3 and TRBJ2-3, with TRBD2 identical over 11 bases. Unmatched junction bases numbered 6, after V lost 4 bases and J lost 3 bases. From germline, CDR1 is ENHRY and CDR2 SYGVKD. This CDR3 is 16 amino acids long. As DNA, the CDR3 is TGTGCCATCAGTGTTGTAGCGGGGGGGCCTACAGATACGCAGTATTTT. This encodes CAISVVAGGPTDTQYF.

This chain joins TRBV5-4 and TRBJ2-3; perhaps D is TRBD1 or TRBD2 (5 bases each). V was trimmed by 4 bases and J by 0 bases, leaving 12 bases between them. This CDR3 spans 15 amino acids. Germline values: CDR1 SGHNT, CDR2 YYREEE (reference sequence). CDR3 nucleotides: TGTGCCAGCAGCCCGGGACCAACAAGCACAGATACGCAGTATTTT. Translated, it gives CASSPGPTSTDTQYF.

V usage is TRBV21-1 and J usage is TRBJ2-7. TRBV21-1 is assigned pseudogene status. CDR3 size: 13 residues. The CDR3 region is CASSKGPGDEQYF. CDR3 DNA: TGTGCCAGCAGCAAGGGCCCGGGCGACGAGCAGTACTTC.

The CDR3 nucleotides read TGTGCCAGCAGTTTAAGGACTAGCGGGGATACGCAGTATTTT. Residues: CASSLRTSGDTQYF. V and J are TRBV6-5 and TRBJ2-3, with 11 bases lining up with TRBD2. The CDR3 loop spans 14 amino acids. Losses at the gene ends were 4 bases for V and 6 bases for J; bases not matched to a gene: 3. The V gene's germline CDR1 is MNHEY and CDR2 SVGAGI.

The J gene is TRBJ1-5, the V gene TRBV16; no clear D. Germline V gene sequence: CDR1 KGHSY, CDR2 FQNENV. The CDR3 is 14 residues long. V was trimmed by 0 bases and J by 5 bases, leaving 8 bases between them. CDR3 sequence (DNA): TGTGCCAGCAGCCAATCTTCAGAAGATCAGCCCCAGCATTTT. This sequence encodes CASSQSSEDQPQHF.

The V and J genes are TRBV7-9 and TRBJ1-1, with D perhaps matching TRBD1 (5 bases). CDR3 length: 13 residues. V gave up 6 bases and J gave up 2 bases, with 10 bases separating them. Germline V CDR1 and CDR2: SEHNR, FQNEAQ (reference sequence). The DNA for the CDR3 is TGTGCCAGCAGGCCGGGGACTAACACTGAAGCTTTCTTT. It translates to CASRPGTNTEAFF.

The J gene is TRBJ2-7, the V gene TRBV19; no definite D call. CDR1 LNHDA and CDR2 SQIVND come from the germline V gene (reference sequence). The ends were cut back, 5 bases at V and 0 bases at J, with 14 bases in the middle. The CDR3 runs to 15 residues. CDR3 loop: CASSLMGSASYEQYF. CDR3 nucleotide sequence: TGTGCCAGTAGTTTGATGGGGTCGGCCTCCTACGAGCAGTACTTC.

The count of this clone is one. CDR3 loop: CARGGSTGAFF. The DNA for the CDR3 is TGCGCCAGAGGGGGCTCAACCGGAGCTTTCTTT. The V and J genes are TRBV10-1 and TRBJ1-1; 7 bases agree with TRBD1. The ends lost 9 bases at V and 10 bases at J; junction bases unmatched: 8. The germline CDR1 and CDR2 sequences are WNHNN and SYGVQD (reference sequence). The CDR3 consists of 11 residues.

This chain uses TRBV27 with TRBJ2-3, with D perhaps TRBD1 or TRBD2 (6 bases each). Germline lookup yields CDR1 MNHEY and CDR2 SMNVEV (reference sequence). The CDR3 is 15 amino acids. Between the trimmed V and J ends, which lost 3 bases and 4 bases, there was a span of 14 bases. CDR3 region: CASSFGGLGADTQYF. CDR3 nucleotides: TGTGCCAGCAGTTTCGGGGGCCTGGGGGCAGATACGCAGTATTTT.

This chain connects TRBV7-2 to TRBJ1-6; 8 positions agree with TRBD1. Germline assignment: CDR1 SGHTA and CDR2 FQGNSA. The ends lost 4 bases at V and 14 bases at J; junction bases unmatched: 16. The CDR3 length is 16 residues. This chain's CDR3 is CASSSFGTGEMRALHF. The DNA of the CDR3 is TGTGCCAGCAGCTCATTTGGGACAGGTGAGATGAGGGCCCTCCACTTT.

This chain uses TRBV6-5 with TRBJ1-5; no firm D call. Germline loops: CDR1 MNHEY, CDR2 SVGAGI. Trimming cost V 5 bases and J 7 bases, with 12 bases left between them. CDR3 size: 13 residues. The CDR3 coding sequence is TGTGCCAGCAGTCCTACGACGGAGCAGCCCCAGCATTTT. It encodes CASSPTTEQPQHF.